Detailed here is one T cell receptor (beta chain). Antigen specificity is unknown. Other DNA sequences from this sample encode an identical CDR3 as well. These data are taken from a study of shared clonotypes between healthy human individuals. General study points: Shared across a few donors were roughly 4.8% of the naive CD4 clonotypes. All-four-donor shared clonotypes had higher generation probabilities than non-shared clonotypes did. Sharing of clonotypes among donors was expected to vary with sequencing depth.

Nashville, Tennessee was home to all donors, each a Caucasian adult. The protocol was immunoSEQ multiplex PCR, while the TCRdb copy is restricted to in-frame clones and leaves out a portion. Of roughly 2.2 million clones in the sample, roughly 90% were seen once. Germline CDR1 and CDR2: SGHNT and YENEEA. The CDR3 loop spans 12 amino acids. V lost 4 bases, J lost 8 bases, and 8 bases lay in between. Material: naive CD4+ T cells from PBMCs. Subset: CD45RA+ positively selected. V and J are TRBV11-3 and TRBJ2-2, with D possibly being TRBD2 (5 bases). This TCR derives from a young man in good health. Some clones in this sample may be carry-over from other donors' samples. This chain's CDR3 is CASSSGGGELFF. DNA of the CDR3: TGTGCCAGCAGCTCCGGCGGGGGGGAGCTGTTTTTT.